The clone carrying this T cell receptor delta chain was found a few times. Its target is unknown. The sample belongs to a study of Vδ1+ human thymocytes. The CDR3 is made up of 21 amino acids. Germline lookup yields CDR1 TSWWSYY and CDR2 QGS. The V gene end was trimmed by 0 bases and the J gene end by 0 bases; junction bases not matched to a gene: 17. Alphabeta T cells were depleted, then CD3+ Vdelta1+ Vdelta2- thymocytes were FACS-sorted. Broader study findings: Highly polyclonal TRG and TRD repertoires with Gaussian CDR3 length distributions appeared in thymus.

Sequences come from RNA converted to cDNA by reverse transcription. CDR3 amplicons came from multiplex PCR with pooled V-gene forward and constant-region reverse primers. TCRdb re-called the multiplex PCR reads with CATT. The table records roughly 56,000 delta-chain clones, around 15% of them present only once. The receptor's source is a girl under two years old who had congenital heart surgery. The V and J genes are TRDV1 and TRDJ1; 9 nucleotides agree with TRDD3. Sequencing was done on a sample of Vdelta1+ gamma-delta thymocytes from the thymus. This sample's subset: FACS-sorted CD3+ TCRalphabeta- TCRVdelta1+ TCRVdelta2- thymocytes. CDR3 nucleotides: TGTGCTCTTGGGGAACTAATAAACCGACGACTGGGGGAACCGTACACCGATAAACTCATCTTT. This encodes CALGELINRRLGEPYTDKLIF.